Each of the 12 T cell receptor beta chains below was sequenced from the same sample in a study of OX40 agonist ivuxolimab in advanced cancers. Measured with immunoSEQ multiplex PCR; TCRdb has only the in-frame clones, and not every one. The profile covers 48,000 or so clones, with approximately 90% appearing a single time and more than 45% taken by the ten largest. This material consisted of CD4+ or CD8+ T cells sorted from blood, taken in a trial of the OX40 agonist ivuxolimab. These receptors were collected from an adult with an advanced solid tumor such as melanoma, head and neck, liver or kidney cancer.

The chain employs TRBV11-2 and TRBJ2-1, with 12 bases identical to TRBD2. Germline-derived CDR1 and CDR2 are SGHAT and FQNNGV. The junction had 7 bases not matched to a gene; V was cut back by 5 bases and J by 8 bases. The CDR3 runs to 15 residues. In DNA form, the CDR3 reads TGTGCCAGCAGCGACGGACTAGCGGGGTTGGATGAGCAGTTCTTC. Amino acid sequence: CASSDGLAGLDEQFF.

CDR3 amino acids: CASSPRGGWGNTEAFF. CDR3 DNA: TGTGCCAGCAGCCCCCGGGGAGGGTGGGGGAACACTGAAGCTTTCTTT. The chain combines TRBV9 with TRBJ1-1, with unresolved D. V lost 4 bases, J lost 1 base, and 17 bases lay in between. From germline, CDR1 is SGDLS and CDR2 YYNGEE. The CDR3 is 16 amino acids.

This chain uses TRBV12-5 with TRBJ1-3, with 7 bases identical to TRBD1. The CDR3 covers 13 residues. The V gene's germline CDR1 is LGHNT and CDR2 FRNRAP. Trimming cost V 5 bases and J 3 bases; bases outside gene matches: 1. Written as DNA, the CDR3 is TGTGCTAGTGGTGCAGGGGGTGGAAACACCATATATTTT. Translation gives CASGAGGGNTIYF.

V usage is TRBV29-1 and J usage is TRBJ2-5; 8 bases fit TRBD1. The CDR3 loop spans 12 amino acids. Trimming removed 7 bases from V and 3 bases from J; junction bases left unmatched: 4. Germline V gene lookup returns CDR1 SQVTM and CDR2 ANQGSEA. CDR3 nucleotides: TGCAGCGCCCTACAGGGGGAAGAGACCCAGTACTTC. Residues: CSALQGEETQYF. The whole variable domain, remainder taken from reference TRBV29-1 and TRBJ2-5, is SAVISQKPSRDICQRGTSLTIQCQVDSQVTMMFWYRQQPGQSLTLIATANQGSEATYESGFVIDKFPISRPNLTFSTLTVSNMSPEDSSIYLCSALQGEETQYFGPGTRLLVL.

The chain links TRBV27 to TRBJ2-7; TRBD1 matches 8 bases. The CDR3 runs to 15 residues. V dropped 5 bases and J dropped 3; count of bases not matched to a gene: 9. The germline V gene encodes CDR1 MNHEY and CDR2 SMNVEV (reference sequence). CDR3 residues: CASSLAGTGNYEQYF. CDR3 in DNA: TGTGCCAGCAGTCTCGCCGGGACAGGAAACTACGAGCAGTACTTC.

The rearrangement uses TRBV6-1 and TRBJ2-5, with D tentatively TRBD1 (5 bases). The J call may be faulty, since TRBJ2-7 better matches the DNA end. Per the germline V gene, CDR1 is MNHNS and CDR2 is SASEGT. The CDR3 totals 12 residues. The DNA of the CDR3 is TGTGCCAGCAGGGACACTTCCTACGAGCAGTACTTC. Its protein is CASRDTSYEQYF.

This chain links TRBV28 with TRBJ1-4; 9 positions match TRBD1. Losses at the gene ends were 5 bases for V and 2 bases for J; bases not matched to a gene: 3. The CDR3 has 15 residues. Germline V gene sequence: CDR1 MDHEN, CDR2 SYDVKM. The CDR3 region is CASSPTGGTNEKLFF. As DNA, the CDR3 is TGTGCCAGCAGTCCAACAGGGGGCACTAATGAAAAACTGTTTTTT.

The chain carries TRBV15 and TRBJ2-1; D could derive from TRBD1 or TRBD2 (5 bases each). Germline V lookup: CDR1 LNHNV, CDR2 YYDKDF (reference sequence). The CDR3 runs to 15 residues. The V and J ends lost 1 base and 4 bases respectively, with 11 bases between them. CDR3: CATSRVGDGYNEQFF. CDR3 bases: TGTGCCACCAGCAGAGTGGGGGACGGATACAATGAGCAGTTCTTC.

A few counts support this clone. Other DNA sequences of this sample code for an identical CDR3. J is TRBJ2-7 and V is TRBV28, with D unclear. This CDR3 has 12 amino acids. Germline CDR1 MDHEN, CDR2 SYDVKM. The ends were cut back, 3 bases at V and 4 bases at J, with 7 bases in the middle. DNA of the CDR3: TGTGCCAGCAGTTTTGTATCTTACGAGCAGTACTTC. Translation: CASSFVSYEQYF.

CDR3 coding DNA: TGCGCCAGCAGCCAAGGCGTACAGGGAACCTACGAGCAGTACTTC. This gives the protein CASSQGVQGTYEQYF. The gene calls are TRBV4-1 and TRBJ2-7, with D perhaps TRBD1 (6 bases). This CDR3 comprises 15 residues. Trimming left V 1 base short and J 2 bases short, with 12 bases between. Germline V gives CDR1 MGHRA, CDR2 YSYEKL.

The rearrangement uses TRBV5-5 and TRBJ2-7; possibly TRBD1 for D (6 bases). Germline V gives CDR1 SGHKS, CDR2 YYEKEE (reference sequence). Trimming left V 5 bases short and J 3 bases short, with 12 bases between. The CDR3 is made up of 13 amino acids. CDR3 sequence reads: CASSFAGVYEQYF. The CDR3 region has the DNA TGTGCCAGCAGTTTTGCAGGGGTCTACGAGCAGTACTTC.

This sequence joins TRBV19 and TRBJ1-2; the match to TRBD1 covers 8 bases. The CDR3 sequence is 15 residues long. Germline assignment: CDR1 LNHDA and CDR2 SQIVND (reference sequence). After removal of 4 bases from V and 3 bases from J, the junction contained 7 bases not matched to a gene. The CDR3 nucleotides read TGTGCCAGTAGTAGCACCGGGACAGGCCACTATGGCTACACCTTC. Protein: CASSSTGTGHYGYTF.